The 6 T cell receptor beta chains listed next were all sequenced from one sample in a study of T cells in Graves' hyperthyroidism and ophthalmopathy. RNA transcripts yielded amplified TCR beta CDR3 regions. Researchers ran a first-round RT-PCR on the TCR CDR3 using the HTBI primer set. One entry per CDR3 protein results from TCRdb running MiXCR on the multiplex PCR reads. The repertoire holds roughly 840,000 distinct CDR3 sequences, with around 38% as singletons. The source material was blood. The receptors here all came from a man younger than 35 with Graves' hyperthyroidism.

This clonotype was counted ten times or more. The chain combines TRBV19 with TRBJ1-2; D is ambiguous. V was pared by 4 bases and J by 4 bases, with 7 bases between. This CDR3 has 12 amino acids. CDR1 and CDR2 from the germline V gene are LNHDA and SQIVND (reference sequence). The CDR3 is CASSRNFYGYTF. CDR3 bases: TGTGCCAGTAGTAGAAACTTCTATGGCTACACCTTC.

This clonotype was seen only a few times. This chain joins TRBV5-6 and TRBJ2-7; 7 bases fit TRBD1. From germline, CDR1 is SGHDT and CDR2 YYEEEE. Trimming took 4 bases from V and 4 from J; bases not matched to a gene: 8. CDR3 size: 14 residues. The CDR3: CASSTDRSFYEQYF. CDR3 nucleotide sequence: TGTGCCAGCAGCACGGACAGGAGTTTTTACGAGCAGTACTTC.

This clonotype was observed at least ten times. V is TRBV9 and J is TRBJ2-7, with 9 bases lining up with TRBD1. V dropped 2 bases and J dropped 6; count of bases not matched to a gene: 6. Germline V gene lookup returns CDR1 SGDLS and CDR2 YYNGEE. The CDR3 loop spans 14 amino acids. CDR3 protein: CASSVGTGLIEQYF. The CDR3 nucleotides are TGTGCCAGCAGCGTGGGGACAGGGTTAATCGAGCAGTACTTC.

This sequence joins TRBV4-3 and TRBJ1-4; TRBD1 might be the D (5 bases). V lost 3 bases and J lost 8, with 16 bases in between. The germline CDR1 and CDR2 sequences are LGHNA and YSLEER. The CDR3 is 15 residues long. The CDR3 DNA is TGCGCCAGCAGCCATCAGCGTTCGGGGGAAGAAAAACTGTTTTTT. Amino acid sequence: CASSHQRSGEEKLFF.

Worth noting for this clonotype: It is unclear where the CDR3 begins or ends on the DNA, so no DNA is shown, and the CDR3 is as TCRdb lists it. The chain is built from TRBV11-1 and TRBJ1-1; no check of the table's D call, TRBD1, against the DNA was made. Per germline, CDR1 SGHAT and CDR2 FQDESV (reference sequence). The CDR3 is 17 amino acids long, termini counted. CDR3 sequence: CASSPDFCATSPGAAFF.

V and J are TRBV9 and TRBJ2-5; 10 bases agree with TRBD2. The length of the CDR3 is 15 residues. Unmatched junction bases numbered 5, after V lost 3 bases and J lost 3 bases. CDR1 SGDLS and CDR2 YYNGEE come from the germline V gene. The CDR3 region is CASSETSGWEETQYF. As DNA, the CDR3 is TGTGCCAGCAGCGAGACTAGCGGGTGGGAAGAGACCCAGTACTTC.